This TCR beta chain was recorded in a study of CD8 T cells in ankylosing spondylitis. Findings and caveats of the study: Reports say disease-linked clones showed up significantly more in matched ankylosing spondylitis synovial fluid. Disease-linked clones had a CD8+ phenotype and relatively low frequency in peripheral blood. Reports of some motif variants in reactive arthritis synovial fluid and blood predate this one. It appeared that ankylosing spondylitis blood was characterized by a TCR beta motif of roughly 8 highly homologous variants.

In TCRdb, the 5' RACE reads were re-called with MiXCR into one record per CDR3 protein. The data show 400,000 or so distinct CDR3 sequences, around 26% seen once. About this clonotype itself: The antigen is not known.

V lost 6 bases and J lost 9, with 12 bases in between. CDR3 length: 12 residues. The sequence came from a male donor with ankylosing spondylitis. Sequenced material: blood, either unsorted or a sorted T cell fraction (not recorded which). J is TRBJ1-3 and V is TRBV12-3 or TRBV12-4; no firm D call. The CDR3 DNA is TGTGCCAGCAGCCCCCTCTCAAGCACCATATATTTT. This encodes CASSPLSSTIYF.